A single sample gave rise to the 9 T cell receptor beta chains below, sequenced in a study of blood T cell repertoires in COVID-19. Profiling relied on immunoSEQ multiplex PCR, and the TCRdb table lists in-frame clones only, not all of them. The sample comprises about 190,000 clones, 65% to 85% of which are singletons, and 3.2% rests with the top ten. What was sequenced was PBMCs or T cells enriched from blood (not recorded which). These receptors originate from a woman in her twenties or thirties who had recovered from COVID-19.

The chain links TRBV6-5 to TRBJ1-2; D remains ambiguous. Trimming removed 2 bases from V and 8 bases from J, with 12 bases in between. The CDR3 consists of 13 residues. CDR1 and CDR2 (germline): MNHEY, SVGAGI. This CDR3 reads CASSYQSGGGYTF. DNA of the CDR3: TGTGCCAGCAGTTACCAGTCAGGCGGGGGCTACACCTTC.

The chain has TRBV4-2 and TRBJ2-2; the match to TRBD2 covers 8 bases. This CDR3 is 13 amino acids long. Germline lookup yields CDR1 LGHNA and CDR2 YNFKEQ. Germline trimming cut 6 bases from V and 3 bases from J; bases unmatched to any gene: 0. The CDR3: CASRTSDTGELFF. For the CDR3, the DNA is TGTGCCAGCAGGACTAGCGACACCGGGGAGCTGTTTTTT.

There are a few counts of this clone. V gene TRBV18 combines with J gene TRBJ2-3; 7 bases align to TRBD2. Germline lookup yields CDR1 KGHSH and CDR2 LQKENI. This CDR3 has 17 amino acids. J was trimmed by 4 bases and V by 0 bases; bases with no gene match: 10. The CDR3 loop reads CASSPPAGEDWADTQYF. As DNA, the CDR3 is TGTGCCAGCTCACCACCGGCGGGGGAGGATTGGGCAGATACGCAGTATTTT.

This chain joins TRBV5-5 and TRBJ1-4; the D gene is possibly TRBD1 (5 bases). CDR3 size: 13 residues. The V end lost 2 bases, the J end lost 8 bases, and 10 bases lay between the germline ends. Germline V gene lookup returns CDR1 SGHKS and CDR2 YYEKEE (reference sequence). Written as DNA, the CDR3 is TGTGCCAGCAGCTTCTCAGGGCGGGAAAAACTGTTTTTT. It is translated as CASSFSGREKLFF.

The chain combines TRBV20-1 with TRBJ2-7; D gene ambiguous. This CDR3 is 14 amino acids long. The V end was cut by 3 bases, the J end by 0 bases, with 12 bases between. Germline V lookup: CDR1 DFQATT, CDR2 SNEGSKA (reference sequence). CDR3 sequence reads: CSASFRMSSYEQYF. CDR3 coding DNA: TGCAGTGCTAGTTTTAGAATGAGCTCCTACGAGCAGTACTTC.

This clone was observed a single time. The chain uses TRBV7-3 and TRBJ2-3, with TRBD2 matching 7 bases. This CDR3 region has 16 residues. J gave up 1 base and V 1 base, and 5 bases lay outside the gene matches. Looked up from germline, CDR1 is SGHTA and CDR2 is FQGTGA. This CDR3 is CASSLRGRDGTDTQYF. The CDR3 coding sequence is TGTGCCAGCAGCTTAAGAGGGAGGGACGGCACAGATACGCAGTATTTT.

V gene TRBV5-1 combines with J gene TRBJ1-1, with 7 bases matching TRBD1. In germline, CDR1 is SGHRS, CDR2 YFSETQ. This CDR3 comprises 13 residues. Germline trimming cut 6 bases from V and 6 bases from J; bases unmatched to any gene: 8. DNA of the CDR3: TGCGCCAGCAAAGGCAGGGGGTTCCCTGAAGCTTTCTTT. Its protein is CASKGRGFPEAFF.

V is TRBV19 and J is TRBJ2-1, with 10 bases identical to TRBD2. The CDR3 is 15 amino acids. Germline V gene data show CDR1 as LNHDA and CDR2 as SQIVND (reference sequence). V was pared by 5 bases and J by 2 bases, with 3 bases of the junction left unmatched. CDR3: CASSAGLATYNEQFF. The DNA for the CDR3 is TGTGCCAGTAGTGCGGGACTAGCGACCTACAATGAGCAGTTCTTC.

The V call is TRBV11-2, the J call TRBJ2-7; no reliable D call. The germline CDR1 and CDR2 sequences are SGHAT and FQNNGV. The CDR3 has 15 amino acids. Deletions cut 1 base from V and 1 base from J, with 11 bases between. CDR3 region: CASSLGSFGSYEQYV. The DNA of the CDR3 is TGTGCCAGCAGCTTAGGTTCTTTCGGGTCCTACGAGCAGTACGTC.